One TCR beta chain is described in this entry. The antigen is unknown. The J segment lost 0 bases and the V segment lost 3 bases, leaving 3 bases of the junction unmatched. This CDR3 comprises 17 residues. From germline, CDR1 is SGHTA and CDR2 FQGNSA. Unique molecular identifiers were incorporated when the TCRbeta library was constructed. TCRdb used MiXCR to reprocess the PCR reads, holding one entry per CDR3 protein. The repertoire holds hundreds of thousands of distinct CDR3 sequences, with 16% as singletons. The record originates from a study of T-cell reconstitution after alpha-beta-depleted transplantation in children. Whole-study results and caveats: When one year had passed after transplant, most T-cell counts and diversity came from newly produced T cells. Expanded graft clones numbering several hundred reportedly gave rise to alpha-beta T cells about two months after transplant. After transplant, high TCRbeta diversity at day 60 in some patients arose from surviving recipient T cells and thymic progenitors.

The receptor was isolated from a male patient under 10 years old who had a stem cell transplant for acute lymphoblastic leukemia, so the T cells may come from the graft donor. The source was PBMCs, mostly from graft donor cells, collected 360 days after TCRalphabeta/CD19-depleted stem cell transplant. V gene TRBV7-2 combines with J gene TRBJ2-4; 12 bases line up with TRBD2. The CDR3 loop is CASSFPGLAGAKNIQYF. The CDR3 nucleotides read TGTGCCAGCAGCTTTCCGGGACTAGCGGGAGCCAAAAACATTCAGTACTTC.